This T cell receptor beta chain emerged from a study of T cell responses to AZD1222 COVID-19 vaccine. Data came from immunoSEQ multiplex PCR; TCRdb stores just in-frame clones and leaves some out. The repertoire holds about 97,000 clones, with around 90% as singletons. The CDR3 consists of 13 residues. Trimming shortened V by 7 bases and J by 0 bases, and 9 bases separated the two germline ends. Germline CDR1 is ENHRY and CDR2 is SYGVKD. The TCR was taken from an adult in good health. The chain couples TRBV10-3 to TRBJ1-1; D uncertain. The sample consisted of peripheral blood, taken on day 0 of AZD1222 vaccination. CDR3 in DNA: TGTGCCATCAAGGGCGGAATGAACACTGAAGCTTTCTTT. This gives the protein CAIKGGMNTEAFF.